This TCR beta chain came from a study of spatial heterogeneity in lung cancer. Study results and caveats: Tumor TCRs that were ubiquitous and expanded showed up in blood more at resection than follow-up.

The time point denotes: sample taken at primary tumor resection. Sequencing was performed on whole RNA extracted from tumor and nontumor lung tissue, or from frozen PBMC, and the material was left unsorted. Some 72 TRACERx patients with early, untreated non-small cell lung cancer donated samples. This clonotype showed up many times. Its matching antigen is unknown. The DNA is omitted, as the CDR3 cannot be located on it reliably, and the CDR3 follows TCRdb's listing. Counting both end residues, the CDR3 totals 15 amino acids. Germline lookup yields CDR1 MNHEY and CDR2 SVGAGI. Unique molecular identifiers, one per molecule, were present on every TCR cDNA molecule. TCRdb re-called the 5' RACE reads through MiXCR, storing one row per CDR3 protein. The table lists under 20,000 distinct CDR3 sequences, around 20% of them singletons.

The sequencing used PBMCs, collected at surgery. The chain has TRBV6-5 and TRBJ2-5; TRBD1 is the table's D call and was not checked against the DNA. The sequence came from a male donor with early-stage non-small cell lung cancer. The CDR3: CASSSSGGFGETQYF.